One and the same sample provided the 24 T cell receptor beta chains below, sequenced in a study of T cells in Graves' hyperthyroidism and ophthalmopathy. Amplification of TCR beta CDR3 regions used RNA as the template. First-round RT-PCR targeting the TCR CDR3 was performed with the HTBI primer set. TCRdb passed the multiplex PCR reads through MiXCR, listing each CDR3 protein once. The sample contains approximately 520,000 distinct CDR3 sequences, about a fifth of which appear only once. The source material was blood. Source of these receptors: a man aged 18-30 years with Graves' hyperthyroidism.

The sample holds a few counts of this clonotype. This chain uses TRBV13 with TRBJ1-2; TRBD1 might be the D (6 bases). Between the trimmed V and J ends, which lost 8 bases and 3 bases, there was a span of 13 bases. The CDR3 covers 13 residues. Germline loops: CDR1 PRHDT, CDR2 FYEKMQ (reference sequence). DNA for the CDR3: TGTGCCAGCTCAGGGGTTATAGACTATGGCTACACCTTC. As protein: CASSGVIDYGYTF.

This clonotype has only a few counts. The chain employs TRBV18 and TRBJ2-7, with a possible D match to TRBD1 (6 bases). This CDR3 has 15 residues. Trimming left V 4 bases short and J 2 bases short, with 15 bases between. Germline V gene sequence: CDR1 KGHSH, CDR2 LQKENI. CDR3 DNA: TGTGCCAGCTCACTCTCGGACAGATGGGCCTACGAGCAGTACTTC. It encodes CASSLSDRWAYEQYF.

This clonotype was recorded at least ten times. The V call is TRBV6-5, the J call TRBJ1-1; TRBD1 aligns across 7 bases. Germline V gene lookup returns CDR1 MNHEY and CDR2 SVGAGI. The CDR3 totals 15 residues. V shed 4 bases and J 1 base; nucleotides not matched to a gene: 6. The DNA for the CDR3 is TGTGCCAGCAGTTCTACAGGGGACCCGAACACTGAAGCTTTCTTT. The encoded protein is CASSSTGDPNTEAFF.

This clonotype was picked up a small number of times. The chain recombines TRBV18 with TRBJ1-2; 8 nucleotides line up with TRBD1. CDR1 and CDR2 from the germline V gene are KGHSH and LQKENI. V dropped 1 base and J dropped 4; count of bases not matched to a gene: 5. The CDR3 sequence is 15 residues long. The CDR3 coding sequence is TGTGCCAGCTCACCACGGACAGGGCCCATCTATGGCTACACCTTC. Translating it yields CASSPRTGPIYGYTF.

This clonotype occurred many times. The CDR3 DNA reads as TGTGCCAGCAGGGTAAATGTGGCCCAGTACTTC. Protein sequence: CASRVNVAQYF. This chain joins TRBV28 and TRBJ2-5; D is uncertain. The CDR3 has 11 residues. V was trimmed by 6 bases and J by 9 bases, leaving 11 bases between them. CDR1 is MDHEN and CDR2 is SYDVKM in the germline V gene.

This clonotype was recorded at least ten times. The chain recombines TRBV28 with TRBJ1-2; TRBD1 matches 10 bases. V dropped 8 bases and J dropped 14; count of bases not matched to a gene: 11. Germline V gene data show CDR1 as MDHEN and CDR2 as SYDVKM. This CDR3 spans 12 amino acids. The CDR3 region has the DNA TGTGCCAGCGAGACAGGGGGCAGGAGGAATACCTTC. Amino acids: CASETGGRRNTF.

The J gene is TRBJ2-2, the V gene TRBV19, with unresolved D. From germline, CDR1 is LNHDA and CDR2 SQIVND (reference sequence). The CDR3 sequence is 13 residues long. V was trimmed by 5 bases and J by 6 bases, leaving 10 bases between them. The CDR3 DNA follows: TGTGCCAGTAGTCGAACAACGGCCGGGGAGCTGTTTTTT. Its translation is CASSRTTAGELFF.

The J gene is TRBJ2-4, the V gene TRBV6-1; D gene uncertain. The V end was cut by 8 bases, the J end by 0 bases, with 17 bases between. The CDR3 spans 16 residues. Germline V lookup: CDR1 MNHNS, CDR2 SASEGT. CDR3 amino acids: CASPPYRLTAKNIQYF. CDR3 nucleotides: TGTGCCAGCCCTCCGTATAGACTGACAGCCAAAAACATTCAGTACTTC.

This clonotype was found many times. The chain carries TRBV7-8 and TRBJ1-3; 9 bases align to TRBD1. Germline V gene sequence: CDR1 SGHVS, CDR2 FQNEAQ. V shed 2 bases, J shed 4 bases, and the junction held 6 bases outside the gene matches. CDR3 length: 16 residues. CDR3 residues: CASSLKGTGSGNTIYF. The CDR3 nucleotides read TGTGCCAGCAGCTTAAAAGGGACAGGGTCGGGAAACACCATATATTTT.

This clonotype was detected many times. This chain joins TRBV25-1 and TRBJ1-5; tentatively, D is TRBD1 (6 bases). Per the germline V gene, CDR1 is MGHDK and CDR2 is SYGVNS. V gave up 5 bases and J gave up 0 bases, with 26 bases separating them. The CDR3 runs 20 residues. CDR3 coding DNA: TGTGCCAGCAGTCCCCAAGTGGGGGCCCTCCCCCCTTATAGCAATCAGCCCCAGCATTTT. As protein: CASSPQVGALPPYSNQPQHF.

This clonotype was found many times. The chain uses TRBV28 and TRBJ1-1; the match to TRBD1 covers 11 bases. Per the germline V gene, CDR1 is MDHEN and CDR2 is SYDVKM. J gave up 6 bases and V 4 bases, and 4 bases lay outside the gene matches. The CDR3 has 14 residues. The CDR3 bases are TGTGCCAGCAGTTCGCCGGGACAGGGGGCTGAAGCTTTCTTT. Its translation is CASSSPGQGAEAFF.

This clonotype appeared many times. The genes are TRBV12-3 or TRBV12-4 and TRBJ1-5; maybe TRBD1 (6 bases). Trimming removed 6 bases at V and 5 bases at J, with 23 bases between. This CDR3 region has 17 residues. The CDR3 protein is CASRKGWGAELDQPQHF. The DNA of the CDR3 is TGTGCCAGCAGAAAGGGATGGGGGGCGGAATTGGATCAGCCCCAGCATTTT.

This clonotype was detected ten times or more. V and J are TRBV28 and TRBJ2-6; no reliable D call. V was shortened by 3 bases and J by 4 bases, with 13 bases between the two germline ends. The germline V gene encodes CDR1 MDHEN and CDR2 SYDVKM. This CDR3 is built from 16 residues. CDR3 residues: CASSFGLGSGANVLTF. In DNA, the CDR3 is TGTGCCAGCAGTTTTGGATTGGGATCCGGGGCCAACGTCCTGACTTTC.

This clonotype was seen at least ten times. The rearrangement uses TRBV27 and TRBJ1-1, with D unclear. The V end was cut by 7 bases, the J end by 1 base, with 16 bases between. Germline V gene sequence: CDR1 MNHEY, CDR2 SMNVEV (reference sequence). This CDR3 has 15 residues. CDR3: CASTPFSWGNTEAFF. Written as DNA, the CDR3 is TGTGCCAGCACCCCTTTCTCTTGGGGGAACACTGAAGCTTTCTTT.

CDR3 in amino acids: CAISESTGRPFF. The CDR3 DNA follows: TGTGCCATCAGTGAGTCAACGGGGAGGCCTTTCTTT. The gene calls are TRBV10-3 and TRBJ1-1; D ambiguous. Trimming took off 0 bases at V and 12 bases at J, with 11 bases between the two ends. The CDR3 extends over 12 amino acids. CDR1 is ENHRY, CDR2 SYGVKD, per germline.

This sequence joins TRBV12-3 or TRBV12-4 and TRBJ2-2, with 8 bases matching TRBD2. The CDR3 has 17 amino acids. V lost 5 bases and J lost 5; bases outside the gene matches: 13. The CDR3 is CASSPSSGAGVTGELFF. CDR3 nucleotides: TGTGCCAGCAGTCCCAGCTCGGGAGCGGGGGTAACCGGGGAGCTGTTTTTT.

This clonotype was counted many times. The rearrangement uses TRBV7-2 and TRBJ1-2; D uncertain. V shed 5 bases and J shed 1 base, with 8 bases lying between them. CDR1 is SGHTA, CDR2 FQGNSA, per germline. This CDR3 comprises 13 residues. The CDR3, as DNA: TGTGCCAGCAGCCCCAGCGGTAACTATGGCTACACCTTC. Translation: CASSPSGNYGYTF.

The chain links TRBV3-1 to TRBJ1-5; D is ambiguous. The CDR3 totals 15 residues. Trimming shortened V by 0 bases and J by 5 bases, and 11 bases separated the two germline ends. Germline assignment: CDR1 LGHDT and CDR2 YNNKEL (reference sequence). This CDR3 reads CASSQDLVSDQPQHF. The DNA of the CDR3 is TGTGCCAGCAGCCAAGATCTCGTCAGTGATCAGCCCCAGCATTTT.

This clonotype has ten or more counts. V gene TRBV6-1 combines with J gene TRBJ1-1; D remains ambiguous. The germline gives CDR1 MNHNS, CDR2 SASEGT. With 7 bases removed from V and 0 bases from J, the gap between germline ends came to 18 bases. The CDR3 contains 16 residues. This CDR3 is CASTPWAVELNTEAFF. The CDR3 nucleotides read TGTGCCAGCACTCCATGGGCGGTTGAGTTGAACACTGAAGCTTTCTTT.

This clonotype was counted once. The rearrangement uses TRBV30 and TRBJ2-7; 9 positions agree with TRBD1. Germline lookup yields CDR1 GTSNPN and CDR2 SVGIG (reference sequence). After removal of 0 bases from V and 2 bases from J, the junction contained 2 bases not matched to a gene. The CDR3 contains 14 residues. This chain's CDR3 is CAWSVQGAAYEQYF. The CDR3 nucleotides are TGTGCCTGGAGTGTACAGGGGGCTGCCTACGAGCAGTACTTC.

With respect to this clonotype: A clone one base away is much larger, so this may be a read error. CDR3 amino acids: CVSSVAPGTGEQYF. The CDR3 DNA reads as TGTGTCAGCAGCGTAGCCCCAGGGACAGGCGAGCAGTACTTC. V usage is TRBV9 and J usage is TRBJ2-7, with TRBD1 identical over 8 bases. The germline CDR1 and CDR2 sequences are SGDLS and YYNGEE. The CDR3 runs to 14 residues.

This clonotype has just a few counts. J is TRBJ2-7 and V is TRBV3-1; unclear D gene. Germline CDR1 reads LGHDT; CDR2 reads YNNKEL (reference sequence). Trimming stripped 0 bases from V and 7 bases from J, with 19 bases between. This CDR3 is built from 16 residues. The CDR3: CASSQDIKGKSREQYF. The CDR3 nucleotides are TGTGCCAGCAGCCAAGATATCAAAGGAAAATCCCGGGAGCAGTACTTC.

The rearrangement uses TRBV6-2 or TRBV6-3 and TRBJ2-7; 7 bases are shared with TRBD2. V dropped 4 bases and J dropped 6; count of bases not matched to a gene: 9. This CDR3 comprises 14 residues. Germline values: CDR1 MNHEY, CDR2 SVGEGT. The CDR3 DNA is TGTGCCAGCAGTTTATGGGGGGGGACCTCCGAGCAGTACTTC. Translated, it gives CASSLWGGTSEQYF.

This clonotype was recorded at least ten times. The CDR3 nucleotides are TGTGCCAGGATTTATCAATCCGGGGAGCTGTTTTTT. It encodes CARIYQSGELFF. The V gene is TRBV6-5, the J gene TRBJ2-2; D ambiguous. The germline V gene has CDR1 MNHEY and CDR2 SVGAGI. The CDR3 loop spans 12 amino acids. Deletions cut 9 bases from V and 6 bases from J, with 11 bases between.